Here is one T cell receptor beta chain with its context. Its antigen is not known. This specimen comes from a study of T-cell reconstitution after alpha-beta-depleted transplantation in children. Study-wide results and limits: The study reportedly traced alpha-beta T cells about two months after transplant to several hundred expanded graft clones. It was newly produced T cells that mostly accounted for T-cell counts and diversity one year after transplant. Elevated TCRbeta diversity at day 60 was traced, in some patients, to surviving recipient T cells and thymic progenitors.

During its preparation, the TCRbeta library received unique molecular identifiers. One entry per CDR3 protein results from TCRdb running MiXCR on the PCR reads. This table has fewer than 750,000 distinct CDR3 sequences, roughly 27% appearing once. The V gene's germline CDR1 is DFQATT and CDR2 SNEGSKA (reference sequence). The CDR3 is 16 amino acids. The TCR was taken from a boy under three years old with Wiskott-Aldrich syndrome, due to receive a stem cell transplant. The sequenced sample was PBMCs, obtained before TCRalphabeta/CD19-depleted stem cell transplant. This sequence joins TRBV20-1 and TRBJ2-1, with 8 bases fitting TRBD2. The CDR3 loop reads CSALAGPQSSYNEQFF. CDR3 DNA sequence: TGCAGCGCGCTAGCGGGCCCCCAGAGCTCTTACAATGAGCAGTTCTTC.